The 27 T cell receptor beta chains listed next were all sequenced from one sample in a study of blood T cell repertoires in COVID-19. Measured with immunoSEQ multiplex PCR; TCRdb has only the in-frame clones, and not every one. The repertoire holds under 150,000 clones, with over 80% as singletons. The sequencing sample was made of peripheral blood. These TCRs come from a young man with acute or convalescent COVID-19.

The chain joins TRBV6-5 to TRBJ2-7; 8 bases line up with TRBD2. The germline gives CDR1 MNHEY, CDR2 SVGAGI. V trimming: 4 bases; J trimming: 2 bases; junction bases outside the gene matches: 10. This CDR3 comprises 16 residues. The CDR3 nucleotides read TGTGCCAGCAGTTCCCGGGAGGGAGGGGCGGCCTACGAGCAGTACGTC. The encoded protein is CASSSREGGAAYEQYV.

The chain couples TRBV14 to TRBJ1-2, with TRBD1 identical over 7 bases. V was pared by 6 bases and J by 5 bases, with 15 bases of the junction left unmatched. There are 16 residues in the CDR3. From germline, CDR1 is SGHDN and CDR2 FVKESK. In DNA form, the CDR3 reads TGTGCCAGCAGTCCGACAGGGACCCTAATCCATTATGGCTACACCTTC. It is translated as CASSPTGTLIHYGYTF.

This sequence joins TRBV3-1 (or the pseudogene TRBV3-2) and TRBJ2-7; 9 nucleotides line up with TRBD2. CDR3 length: 15 amino acids. V lost 4 bases and J lost 0; bases outside the gene matches: 4. In germline, CDR1 is LGHDT, CDR2 YNNKEL (reference sequence). This chain's CDR3 is CASSRGGATSYEQYF. DNA for the CDR3: TGTGCCAGCAGCCGCGGGGGGGCGACCTCCTACGAGCAGTACTTC.

The chain uses TRBV4-3 and TRBJ2-2, with unresolved D. Germline CDR1 reads LGHNA; CDR2 reads YSLEER. The V and J ends lost 3 bases and 2 bases respectively, with 13 bases between them. This CDR3 has 16 amino acids. This CDR3 reads CASSQSGALNTGELFF. The CDR3 DNA sequence: TGCGCCAGCAGCCAGTCAGGTGCGCTTAACACCGGGGAGCTGTTTTTT.

This chain links TRBV14 with TRBJ1-1, with 7 bases aligning to TRBD1. Germline V gene lookup returns CDR1 SGHDN and CDR2 FVKESK. Trimming cost V 6 bases and J 4 bases; bases outside gene matches: 5. The CDR3 runs 13 residues. This CDR3 reads CASSLRGLTEAFF. DNA for the CDR3: TGTGCCAGCAGTCTTAGGGGGCTCACTGAAGCTTTCTTT.

This clone is medium-sized (0.01 to 0.1%) in the sample. The chain carries TRBV7-3 and TRBJ1-6, with D possibly being TRBD1 (6 bases). Trimming pared 5 bases from V and 8 bases from J, leaving 10 bases between. This CDR3 region has 13 residues. CDR1 is SGHTA and CDR2 is FQGTGA in the germline V gene. The CDR3 loop is CASSPDSYSPLHF. DNA of the CDR3: TGTGCCAGCAGCCCGGACAGTTATTCACCCCTCCACTTT.

This clone was detected only a few times. The genes are TRBV5-1 and TRBJ1-2, with 11 bases identical to TRBD1. Germline V gene sequence: CDR1 SGHRS, CDR2 YFSETQ. The CDR3 consists of 15 residues. The trim removed 2 bases at V and 6 bases at J, leaving 6 bases unmatched. The CDR3 region has the DNA TGCGCCAGCAGCTTTGGACAGGGGGCGCGGGATGGCTACACCTTC. Its translation: CASSFGQGARDGYTF.

The rearrangement uses TRBV6-6 and TRBJ1-1; 8 bases match TRBD1. Germline CDR1 MNHNY, CDR2 SVGAGI (reference sequence). The CDR3 extends over 15 amino acids. Trimming at V came to 0 bases and at J to 1 base, leaving 1 base not matched to a gene. CDR3 sequence reads: CASSYSGQGNTEAFF. CDR3 coding DNA: TGTGCCAGCAGTTACTCAGGACAGGGGAACACTGAAGCTTTCTTT.

This sequence joins TRBV4-1 and TRBJ2-3, with a tentative D call TRBD2 (6 bases). Germline assignment: CDR1 MGHRA and CDR2 YSYEKL. This CDR3 has 15 amino acids. V was trimmed by 2 bases and J by 6 bases, leaving 15 bases between them. CDR3 nucleotides: TGCGCCAGCAGCCAAAGTGACCGAGGAGGGGATACGCAGTATTTT. This codes for CASSQSDRGGDTQYF.

The genes are TRBV6-2 or TRBV6-3 and TRBJ1-6; 10 bases map to TRBD1. Per germline, CDR1 MNHEY and CDR2 SVGEGT. This CDR3 comprises 17 residues. After removal of 3 bases from V and 8 bases from J, the junction contained 10 bases not matched to a gene. The CDR3 protein is CASSYLRDRGLDSPLHF. The CDR3 DNA sequence: TGTGCCAGCAGTTATCTTCGGGACAGGGGACTGGATTCACCCCTCCACTTT.

This chain joins TRBV6-2 or TRBV6-3 and TRBJ2-5; TRBD1 agrees at 11 bases. The germline V gene encodes CDR1 MNHEY and CDR2 SVGEGT. Germline trimming cut 4 bases from V and 1 base from J; bases unmatched to any gene: 2. The CDR3 is made up of 15 amino acids. The CDR3 DNA is TGTGCCAGCAGTTTTGGACAGGGGGCCCAAGAGACCCAGTACTTC. Amino acid sequence: CASSFGQGAQETQYF.

The chain links TRBV20-1 to TRBJ1-2; the D gene is possibly TRBD1 (6 bases). This CDR3 spans 11 amino acids. Germline-derived CDR1 and CDR2 are DFQATT and SNEGSKA (reference sequence). Trimming removed 6 bases at V and 5 bases at J, with 10 bases between. CDR3 protein: CSAGGGYGYTF. The DNA of the CDR3 is TGCAGTGCAGGGGGGGGATATGGCTACACCTTC.

The rearrangement joins TRBV6-5 to TRBJ1-2; TRBD1 agrees at 11 bases. Looked up from germline, CDR1 is MNHEY and CDR2 is SVGAGI. The ends lost 0 bases at V and 4 bases at J; junction bases unmatched: 1. The CDR3 is 15 amino acids. The CDR3 DNA follows: TGTGCCAGCAGTTACTCGGGGACAGGGGGCTATGGCTACACCTTC. It encodes CASSYSGTGGYGYTF.

The rearrangement uses TRBV7-3 and TRBJ2-2; 8 nucleotides align to TRBD1. Germline CDR1 and CDR2: SGHTA and FQGTGA. The CDR3 consists of 16 residues. Trimming at V came to 5 bases and at J to 6 bases, leaving 11 bases not matched to a gene. The CDR3, as DNA: TGTGCCAGCAGCCCCGAGACTCCGGACAGGGCCGGGGAGCTGTTTTTT. This codes for CASSPETPDRAGELFF.

The chain couples TRBV5-5 to TRBJ2-2, with 7 bases matching TRBD1. The V and J ends lost 0 bases and 7 bases, in that order; junction bases with no gene match: 3. CDR1 is SGHKS, CDR2 YYEKEE, per germline (reference sequence). The CDR3 runs to 14 residues. The CDR3 nucleotides are TGTGCCAGCAGCTTGGGACAGGGTATCGGGGAGCTGTTTTTT. This sequence encodes CASSLGQGIGELFF.

This sequence joins TRBV7-9 and TRBJ2-7, with TRBD1 as a possible D gene (6 bases). This CDR3 comprises 14 residues. Trimming pared 1 base from V and 3 bases from J, leaving 10 bases between. Germline V gene lookup returns CDR1 SEHNR and CDR2 FQNEAQ (reference sequence). DNA of the CDR3: TGTGCCAGCAGCTTAGAGGGACACTACTACGAGCAGTACTTC. Encoded protein: CASSLEGHYYEQYF.

As for this clone: Other DNA sequences in the sample encode the same CDR3. The chain uses TRBV9 and TRBJ2-1; 8 bases match TRBD2. CDR1 and CDR2 (germline): SGDLS, YYNGEE. This CDR3 region has 15 residues. V gave up 0 bases and J gave up 3 bases; unmatched junction bases: 2. CDR3 loop: CASSVAGTSYNEQFF. The CDR3 bases are TGTGCCAGCAGCGTAGCCGGGACTAGCTACAATGAGCAGTTCTTC.

The CDR3 DNA reads TGTGCCACCCTGAGCGGGACAGGAGGCTACACCTTC. Encoded protein: CATLSGTGGYTF. The chain recombines TRBV10-3 with TRBJ1-2; 8 bases map to TRBD1. CDR1 and CDR2 (germline): ENHRY, SYGVKD. The V and J ends lost 10 bases and 8 bases, in that order; junction bases with no gene match: 9. The CDR3 totals 12 residues.

This clone occurred a few times. V and J are TRBV12-3 or TRBV12-4 and TRBJ2-3, with D unclear. V lost 5 bases and J lost 0, with 3 bases in between. This CDR3 comprises 12 residues. The chain's CDR3 is CASSTSTDTQYF. CDR3 DNA: TGTGCCAGCAGTACTAGCACAGATACGCAGTATTTT.

The gene calls are TRBV29-1 and TRBJ1-2, with no clear D. V was cut by 4 bases and J by 8 bases, with 11 bases left in between. CDR1 and CDR2 (germline): SQVTM, ANQGSEA. This CDR3 region has 11 residues. As DNA, the CDR3 is TGCAGCGTTGGAGCGGGGAGCGGCTACACCTTC. Amino acid sequence: CSVGAGSGYTF.

The chain recombines TRBV18 with TRBJ2-3, with D perhaps TRBD2 (6 bases). CDR1 and CDR2 (germline): KGHSH, LQKENI. This CDR3 region has 14 residues. V was trimmed by 6 bases and J by 4 bases, leaving 14 bases between them. This CDR3 is CASSKTSSADTQYF. The CDR3 DNA follows: TGTGCCAGCTCTAAAACTAGCTCGGCAGATACGCAGTATTTT.

The chain uses TRBV5-1 and TRBJ2-3, with 7 bases that match TRBD1. V lost 4 bases and J lost 2; bases outside the gene matches: 4. The CDR3 is made up of 14 amino acids. Germline CDR1 and CDR2: SGHRS and YFSETQ. In nucleotides, the CDR3 is TGCGCCAGCAGCATGGACAGGATCACAGATACGCAGTATTTT. Translation: CASSMDRITDTQYF.

This chain joins TRBV11-1 and TRBJ2-5; 10 bases map to TRBD2. After removal of 5 bases from V and 4 bases from J, the junction contained 7 bases not matched to a gene. The CDR3 length is 15 residues. Germline V gene sequence: CDR1 SGHAT, CDR2 FQDESV (reference sequence). The chain's CDR3 is CASSIGTSEGETQYF. The CDR3 DNA sequence: TGTGCCAGCAGCATAGGGACTAGCGAAGGAGAGACCCAGTACTTC.

The sample holds one count of this clone. This chain's CDR3 is CASSRPGQGLSYEQYV. CDR3 coding DNA: TGTGCCAGCAGTCGTCCGGGACAGGGGTTATCCTACGAGCAGTACGTC. This chain joins TRBV27 and TRBJ2-7; 10 bases fit TRBD1. The CDR3 totals 16 residues. Germline CDR1 reads MNHEY; CDR2 reads SMNVEV (reference sequence). Trimming took 5 bases from V and 1 from J; bases not matched to a gene: 8.

The chain couples TRBV30 to TRBJ1-1; D not certain. Looked up from germline, CDR1 is GTSNPN and CDR2 is SVGIG (reference sequence). This CDR3 has 14 residues. The V end was cut by 0 bases, the J end by 7 bases, with 15 bases between. CDR3: CAWSVVPPGIEAFF. In DNA form, the CDR3 reads TGTGCCTGGAGTGTAGTCCCCCCCGGGATTGAAGCTTTCTTT.

The CDR3 coding sequence is TGTGCCAGCAGGGCGGACTTTGGGGGCGGCACCGGGGAGCTGTTTTTT. Protein: CASRADFGGGTGELFF. V and J are TRBV3-1 (or the pseudogene TRBV3-2) and TRBJ2-2; perhaps TRBD1 as D (6 bases). This CDR3 is built from 16 residues. V was pared by 6 bases and J by 4 bases, with 18 bases between. The germline CDR1 and CDR2 sequences are LGHDT and YNNKEL (reference sequence).

V gene TRBV30 combines with J gene TRBJ1-6; 9 nucleotides align to TRBD1. Germline assignment: CDR1 GTSNPN and CDR2 SVGIG (reference sequence). This CDR3 has 15 amino acids. The J segment lost 9 bases and the V segment lost 0 bases, leaving 6 bases of the junction unmatched. The CDR3 protein is CAWSVSGQGSSPLHF. DNA of the CDR3: TGTGCCTGGAGTGTGTCGGGACAGGGTAGTTCACCCCTCCACTTT.